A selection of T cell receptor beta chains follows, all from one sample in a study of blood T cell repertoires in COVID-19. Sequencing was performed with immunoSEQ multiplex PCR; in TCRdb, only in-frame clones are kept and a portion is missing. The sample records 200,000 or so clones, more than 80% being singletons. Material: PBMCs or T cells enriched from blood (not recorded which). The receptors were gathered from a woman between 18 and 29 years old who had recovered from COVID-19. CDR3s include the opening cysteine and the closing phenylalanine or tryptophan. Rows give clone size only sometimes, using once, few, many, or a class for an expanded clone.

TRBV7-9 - CASSLGLEVGGYTF
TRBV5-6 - CASSLSAEETQYF
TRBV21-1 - CASSNWTGGTYSPLHF
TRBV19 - CASSPGGLLNYGYTF
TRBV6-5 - CASSYTRDRGYTF
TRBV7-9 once CASSSLYGYTF
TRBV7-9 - CASSQQGAPRNTEAFF
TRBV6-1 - CASSDARGGLGEQFF
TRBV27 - CVDRGESYEQYF
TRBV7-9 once CASSLTLQGGYTF
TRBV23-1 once CASSQAERVKTQYF
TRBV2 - CASSEARQLEAFF
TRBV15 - CATSSRGTEAFF
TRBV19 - CASSMDNSGNTIYF
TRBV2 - CASSARGGSYEQYF
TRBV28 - CASSLGSGYNEQFF
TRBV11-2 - CASSLYERLNTEAFF
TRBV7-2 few CASSHGLLAGTYEQYF
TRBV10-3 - CATQGDSNQPQHF
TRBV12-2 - CASRLSRQEDQF
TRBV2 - CASKGGRLSYEQYF
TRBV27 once CASWDRGAYEQYF
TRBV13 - CASSLQLLDNEQFF
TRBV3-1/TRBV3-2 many CASSQGEVETQYF
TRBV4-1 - CASSQDIGSTKYNSPLHF
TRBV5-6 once CASSPLAGGRDTQYF
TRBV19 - CAATPGGSSGNTIYF
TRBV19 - CASSLRGQWEKLFF
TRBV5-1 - CASTPGLAGGTSKNIQYF
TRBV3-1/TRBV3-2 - CASSHSGGWGNEQFF
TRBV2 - CASSLQWGGRTKGQPQHF
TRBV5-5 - CASRLDRERMNTEAFF
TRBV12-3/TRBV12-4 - CASSWQGNTEAFF
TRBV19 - CASSSWDRENYGYTF
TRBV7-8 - CASSSEGSGANVLTF
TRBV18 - CASSPPGQGVYTEAFF
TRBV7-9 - CASSSTGAGNTIYF
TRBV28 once CASRLQGASEKLFF
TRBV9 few CASSGAFTGELFF
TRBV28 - CASSLRGGTAFF
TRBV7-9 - CASSLLSGNTGELFF
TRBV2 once CASSEAGGYTF